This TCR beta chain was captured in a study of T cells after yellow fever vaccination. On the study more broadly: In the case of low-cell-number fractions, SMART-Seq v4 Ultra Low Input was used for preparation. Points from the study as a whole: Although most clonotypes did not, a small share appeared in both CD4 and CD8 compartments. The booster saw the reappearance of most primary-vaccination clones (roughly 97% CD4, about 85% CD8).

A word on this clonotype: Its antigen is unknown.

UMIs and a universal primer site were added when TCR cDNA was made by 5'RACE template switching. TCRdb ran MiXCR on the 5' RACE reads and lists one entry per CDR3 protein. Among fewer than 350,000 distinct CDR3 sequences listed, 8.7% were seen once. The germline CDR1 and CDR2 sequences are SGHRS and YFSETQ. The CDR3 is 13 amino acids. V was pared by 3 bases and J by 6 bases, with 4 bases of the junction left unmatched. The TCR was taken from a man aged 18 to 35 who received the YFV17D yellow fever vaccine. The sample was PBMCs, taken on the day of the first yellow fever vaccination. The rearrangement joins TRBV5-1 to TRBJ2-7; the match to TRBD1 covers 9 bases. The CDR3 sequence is CASSSGTGPEQYF. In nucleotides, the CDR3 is TGCGCCAGCAGCTCCGGGACAGGGCCCGAGCAGTACTTC. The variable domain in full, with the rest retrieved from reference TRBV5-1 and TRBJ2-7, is KAGVTQTPRYLIKTRGQQVTLSCSPISGHRSVSWYQQTPGQGLQFLFEYFSETQRNKGNFPGRFSGRQFSNSRSEMNVSTLELGDSALYLCASSSGTGPEQYFGPGTRLTVT.